This T cell receptor beta chain was retrieved from a study of identical twins. TCRdb reprocessed the 5' RACE reads via MiXCR and lists one record per CDR3 protein. Found here are approximately 500,000 distinct CDR3 sequences, approximately 25% of them singletons; the top ten hold 2.9%. This clonotype was seen a handful of times. Trimming shortened V by 0 bases and J by 0 bases, and 10 bases separated the two germline ends. Germline values: CDR1 LNHNV, CDR2 YYDKDF (reference sequence). CDR3 length equals 16 residues. In addition, the sample was reused for a study of T cells expressing NK-cell markers. Per that paper: Restriction of sorting to alpha-beta TCR T cells was accomplished in several experiments using an anti-gamma-delta TCR antibody. Dominant NKG2C+ clonotypes made up about 1.0-7.5% of CD8+ T cells in about six donors.

The source of this sequence is a woman aged 18-29 years in good health. The chain recombines TRBV15 with TRBJ2-3; D is unresolved. The sequenced material came from CD4+ T cells sorted from blood. The DNA of the CDR3 is TGTGCCACCAGCAGAGATTTTGGCTCGAGCACAGATACGCAGTATTTT. It is translated as CATSRDFGSSTDTQYF.